Below are 30 T cell receptor beta chains sequenced from a single sample in a study of T cell changes during pregnancy in multiple sclerosis (dated by TCRdb to about 2019). Libraries were constructed by the immunoSEQ multiplex PCR assay. TCRdb stores this immuneACCESS table with in-frame sequences only. Part of the clones is absent; in the studies checked, under half of the shortfall reflects unresolved V genes, and no reason is known for the rest. The sample table records roughly 93,000 clones; approximately 92% of these occur just once. Approximately 1.9% of the sample goes to the ten largest clones. The sample consisted of peripheral blood, taken after pregnancy. Receptors originate from a female donor with multiple sclerosis, enrolled in a pregnancy study.

The chain carries TRBV5-8 and TRBJ1-5, with 7 bases that match TRBD1. V lost 2 bases to trimming and J lost 6 bases; unmatched junction nucleotides: 5. CDR3 length: 14 amino acids. Germline V CDR1 and CDR2: SGHTS, YDEGEE. The DNA of the CDR3 is TGTGCCAGCAGCTTTGAGGGGGCAGGTCAGCCCCAGCATTTT. Its protein product is CASSFEGAGQPQHF.

The chain couples TRBV19 to TRBJ2-7; TRBD2 matches 8 bases. This CDR3 has 13 amino acids. Trimming removed 6 bases from V and 5 bases from J; junction bases left unmatched: 6. Germline V lookup: CDR1 LNHDA, CDR2 SQIVND (reference sequence). CDR3 amino acids: CASRISGTHEQYF. CDR3 nucleotide sequence: TGTGCCAGTAGGATTAGCGGGACCCACGAGCAGTACTTC.

The rearrangement joins TRBV2 to TRBJ2-1, with 7 bases matching TRBD1. V lost 8 bases and J lost 4; bases outside the gene matches: 17. The germline gives CDR1 SNHLY, CDR2 FYNNEI. CDR3 size: 17 residues. The CDR3 sequence is CASPGQPEQVQYNEQFF. DNA for the CDR3: TGTGCCAGCCCGGGACAGCCGGAACAGGTGCAATACAATGAGCAGTTCTTC.

The rearrangement uses TRBV6-5 and TRBJ2-1; D remains ambiguous. The CDR3 is 14 amino acids. Germline CDR1 is MNHEY and CDR2 is SVGAGI. V shed 1 base and J shed 8 bases, with 12 bases lying between them. Here the CDR3 DNA reads TGTGCCAGCAGTTACTTGACCCAGGCCGATGAGCAGTTCTTC. Encoded protein: CASSYLTQADEQFF.

The chain couples TRBV25-1 to TRBJ2-2, with 10 bases fitting TRBD2. Germline V CDR1 and CDR2: MGHDK, SYGVNS. This CDR3 spans 15 amino acids. The J segment lost 1 base and the V segment lost 8 bases, leaving 4 bases of the junction unmatched. This chain's CDR3 is CASGEREGNTGELFF. CDR3 DNA sequence: TGTGCCAGCGGGGAGCGGGAGGGGAACACCGGGGAGCTGTTTTTT.

The J gene is TRBJ2-7, the V gene TRBV29-1, with D possibly being TRBD1 (5 bases). CDR3 length: 14 residues. The V gene's germline CDR1 is SQVTM and CDR2 ANQGSEA. The V end was cut by 0 bases, the J end by 6 bases, with 15 bases between. The CDR3 is CSVEDLRTSVEQYF. DNA of the CDR3: TGCAGCGTTGAAGATCTCCGGACATCAGTCGAGCAGTACTTC.

This sequence joins TRBV9 and TRBJ2-1, with TRBD2 matching 8 bases. Germline loops: CDR1 SGDLS, CDR2 YYNGEE. The V and J ends lost 1 base and 5 bases, in that order; junction bases with no gene match: 14. This CDR3 comprises 18 residues. CDR3 in amino acids: CASSVWYHLAGNNNEQFF. The CDR3, as DNA: TGTGCCAGCAGCGTATGGTATCACCTAGCGGGCAATAACAATGAGCAGTTCTTC.

The gene calls are TRBV9 and TRBJ2-7; D gene ambiguous. V was trimmed by 3 bases and J by 2 bases, leaving 15 bases between them. Germline CDR1 is SGDLS and CDR2 is YYNGEE. This CDR3 is built from 15 residues. CDR3 residues: CASSEQSGAPYEQYF. The CDR3 nucleotides are TGTGCCAGCAGCGAGCAGAGTGGAGCCCCCTACGAGCAGTACTTC.

This rearrangement joins TRBV11-3 to TRBJ2-1; TRBD2 agrees at 10 bases. Germline V lookup: CDR1 SGHNT, CDR2 YENEEA. The CDR3 has 15 amino acids. V lost 5 bases and J lost 2; bases outside the gene matches: 3. The CDR3 here is CASSGSGGPYNEQFF. CDR3 nucleotides: TGTGCCAGCAGCGGTAGCGGGGGGCCCTACAATGAGCAGTTCTTC.

The chain carries TRBV7-2 and TRBJ2-5; tentatively, D is TRBD2 (6 bases). The CDR3 runs to 14 residues. Germline loops: CDR1 SGHTA, CDR2 FQGNSA. Trimming removed 1 base from V and 13 bases from J, with 19 bases in between. CDR3 coding DNA: TGTGCCAGCAGCTTAGACGTCGGGAGTCCGCTATCGTACTTC. It encodes CASSLDVGSPLSYF.

This chain joins TRBV5-4 and TRBJ2-7; no firm D call. The CDR3 extends over 12 amino acids. Deletions cut 3 bases from V and 0 bases from J, with 4 bases between. Germline-derived CDR1 and CDR2 are SGHNT and YYREEE (reference sequence). CDR3 bases: TGTGCCAGCAGCTCCAACTCCTACGAGCAGTACTTC. It translates to CASSSNSYEQYF.

The chain couples TRBV29-1 to TRBJ1-2, with D maybe TRBD1 (5 bases). Germline CDR1 SQVTM, CDR2 ANQGSEA. The CDR3 has 13 amino acids. Trimming stripped 4 bases from V and 3 bases from J, with 12 bases between. CDR3: CSVGGGGDYGYTF. The CDR3 DNA follows: TGCAGCGTTGGGGGGGGAGGAGACTATGGCTACACCTTC.

V usage is TRBV7-2 and J usage is TRBJ2-4; 8 bases fit TRBD2. Germline V gives CDR1 SGHTA, CDR2 FQGNSA. V shed 5 bases, J shed 3 bases, and the junction held 6 bases outside the gene matches. This CDR3 spans 15 amino acids. CDR3 coding DNA: TGTGCCAGCAGCCGCGGGGGGCCCGTCAAAAACATTCAGTACTTC. Translation gives CASSRGGPVKNIQYF.

This chain joins TRBV7-9 and TRBJ2-4, with 8 nucleotides matching TRBD1. CDR1 SEHNR and CDR2 FQNEAQ come from the germline V gene (reference sequence). J lost 9 bases, V lost 5 bases, and 6 bases had no gene match. This CDR3 region has 13 residues. This chain's CDR3 is CASSPRGPVIQYF. DNA of the CDR3: TGTGCCAGCAGCCCCAGGGGGCCGGTCATTCAGTACTTC.

The chain employs TRBV7-8 and TRBJ1-4; 7 nucleotides agree with TRBD1. The germline V gene encodes CDR1 SGHVS and CDR2 FQNEAQ. The CDR3 runs 19 residues. Trimming removed 5 bases from V and 1 base from J; junction bases left unmatched: 16. The CDR3 loop is CASSHIGTVNIGTNEKLFF. CDR3 DNA: TGTGCCAGCAGCCATATCGGGACAGTAAATATCGGAACTAATGAAAAACTGTTTTTT.

The chain links TRBV14 to TRBJ1-2; no definite D call. The CDR3 spans 14 residues. The V and J ends lost 6 bases and 4 bases respectively, with 15 bases between them. Germline V CDR1 and CDR2: SGHDN, FVKESK. The chain's CDR3 is CASSSSRLPYGYTF. In DNA form, the CDR3 reads TGTGCCAGCAGTAGTTCCCGACTGCCCTATGGCTACACCTTC.

The rearrangement uses TRBV15 and TRBJ2-5, with 10 bases lining up with TRBD2. CDR1 and CDR2 (germline): LNHNV, YYDKDF (reference sequence). Germline trimming cut 3 bases from V and 2 bases from J; bases unmatched to any gene: 3. The CDR3 runs to 15 residues. The CDR3 DNA follows: TGTGCCACCAGCAGTATACTAGCGGGACAAGAGACCCAGTACTTC. Translated: CATSSILAGQETQYF.

J is TRBJ2-5 and V is TRBV9, with 10 bases lining up with TRBD2. This CDR3 has 15 residues. V trimming: 3 bases; J trimming: 5 bases; junction bases outside the gene matches: 7. Germline V gene data show CDR1 as SGDLS and CDR2 as YYNGEE. The CDR3: CASSASGGAGETQYF. For the CDR3, the DNA is TGTGCCAGCAGCGCCAGCGGGGGGGCCGGGGAGACCCAGTACTTC.

J is TRBJ2-7 and V is TRBV5-1; tentatively, D is TRBD1 (5 bases). The germline V gene encodes CDR1 SGHRS and CDR2 YFSETQ. The CDR3 consists of 12 residues. Trimming took off 4 bases at V and 3 bases at J, with 8 bases between the two ends. The CDR3 reads CASSVDSYEQYF. Here the CDR3 DNA reads TGCGCCAGCAGCGTAGACAGCTACGAGCAGTACTTC.

The chain combines TRBV19 with TRBJ1-1; D gene ambiguous. Germline assignment: CDR1 LNHDA and CDR2 SQIVND (reference sequence). The CDR3 is made up of 11 amino acids. The ends were cut back, 4 bases at V and 8 bases at J, with 8 bases in the middle. Here the CDR3 reads CASSTSSEAFF. In nucleotides, the CDR3 is TGTGCCAGTAGTACTTCCTCCGAAGCTTTCTTT.

The chain links TRBV18 to TRBJ2-4, with TRBD1 matching over 8 bases. This CDR3 comprises 15 residues. Trimming cost V 4 bases and J 5 bases; bases outside gene matches: 7. The germline gives CDR1 KGHSH, CDR2 LQKENI. CDR3 loop: CASSLSGQGQNIQYF. In DNA, the CDR3 is TGTGCCAGCTCACTTTCTGGACAGGGCCAAAACATTCAGTACTTC.

The rearrangement links TRBV5-1 to TRBJ2-5; TRBD2 matches 7 bases. The CDR3 length is 13 residues. Germline values: CDR1 SGHRS, CDR2 YFSETQ. V dropped 3 bases and J dropped 2; count of bases not matched to a gene: 1. The CDR3 region is CASSWTSQETQYF. CDR3 DNA sequence: TGCGCCAGCAGCTGGACTAGTCAAGAGACCCAGTACTTC.

The rearrangement links TRBV30 to TRBJ1-2; 8 nucleotides agree with TRBD1. CDR3 size: 15 residues. Germline loops: CDR1 GTSNPN, CDR2 SVGIG (reference sequence). V trimming: 2 bases; J trimming: 8 bases; junction bases outside the gene matches: 13. The CDR3 here is CAWSTGQGHLKGYTF. CDR3 in DNA: TGTGCCTGGAGTACAGGACAGGGCCATTTGAAGGGCTACACCTTC. Filled out from reference TRBV30 and TRBJ1-2, the complete variable domain reads SQTIHQWPATLVQPVGSPLSLECTVEGTSNPNLYWYRQAAGRGLQLLFYSVGIGQISSEVPQNLSASRPQDRQFILSSKKLLLSDSGFYLCAWSTGQGHLKGYTFGSGTRLTVV.

V and J are TRBV7-2 and TRBJ2-7, with 7 positions matching TRBD2. Germline V gene lookup returns CDR1 SGHTA and CDR2 FQGNSA. The CDR3 has 14 residues. The ends lost 5 bases at V and 6 bases at J; junction bases unmatched: 10. The CDR3 nucleotides read TGTGCCAGCAGCATATGGGGGGAGGGCCCCGAGCAGTACTTC. Encoded protein: CASSIWGEGPEQYF.

The chain employs TRBV10-2 and TRBJ1-1, with 7 bases identical to TRBD1. The CDR3 covers 13 residues. J was trimmed by 1 base and V by 7 bases; bases with no gene match: 3. The germline V gene encodes CDR1 WSHSY and CDR2 SAAADI. The CDR3 DNA is TGCGCCAGCACCGGACAGGCGAACACTGAAGCTTTCTTT. This codes for CASTGQANTEAFF.

The gene calls are TRBV29-1 and TRBJ2-2; perhaps TRBD1 as D (5 bases). Germline-derived CDR1 and CDR2 are SQVTM and ANQGSEA. The CDR3 sequence is 15 residues long. Trimming removed 0 bases at V and 0 bases at J, with 8 bases between. The CDR3 DNA sequence: TGCAGCGTTGAAGATCCGACAGCGAACACCGGGGAGCTGTTTTTT. This gives the protein CSVEDPTANTGELFF.

The chain combines TRBV5-6 with TRBJ2-7; no reliable D call. V lost 4 bases to trimming and J lost 7 bases, with 24 bases between them. Germline CDR1 reads SGHDT; CDR2 reads YYEEEE. The CDR3 is 16 amino acids. Written as DNA, the CDR3 is TGTGCCAGCAGCAACCCGCCCCCCGCGATGTCTAGGGAGCAGTACTTC. Translation gives CASSNPPPAMSREQYF.

The chain carries TRBV9 and TRBJ2-3, with TRBD2 identical over 9 bases. Trimming at V came to 1 base and at J to 4 bases, leaving 4 bases not matched to a gene. The germline CDR1 and CDR2 sequences are SGDLS and YYNGEE. The CDR3 covers 15 residues. CDR3 residues: CASSVSQRGADTQYF. The CDR3 DNA follows: TGTGCCAGCAGCGTAAGTCAGCGGGGGGCAGATACGCAGTATTTT.

The chain employs TRBV29-1 and TRBJ2-2; no reliable D call. Germline CDR1 reads SQVTM; CDR2 reads ANQGSEA. The length of the CDR3 is 15 residues. V lost 1 base and J 4 bases, leaving 13 bases between the germline ends. In nucleotides, the CDR3 is TGCAGCGTTGAAGGGTCTACCTATGCCACCGGGGAGCTGTTTTTT. This translates into CSVEGSTYATGELFF.

The rearrangement uses TRBV11-3 and TRBJ2-2; D is perhaps TRBD2 (6 bases). V gave up 1 base and J gave up 0 bases, with 12 bases separating them. This CDR3 comprises 17 residues. The germline gives CDR1 SGHNT, CDR2 YENEEA. The CDR3 protein is CASSLVTSGPNTGELFF. Written as DNA, the CDR3 is TGTGCCAGCAGCTTAGTTACCAGCGGGCCGAACACCGGGGAGCTGTTTTTT. Together with reference TRBV11-3 and TRBJ2-2, the CDR3 gives the full variable domain: EAGVVQSPRYKIIEKKQPVAFWCNPISGHNTLYWYLQNLGQGPELLIRYENEEAVDDSQLPKDRFSAERLKGVDSTLKIQPAELGDSAVYLCASSLVTSGPNTGELFFGEGSRLTVL.